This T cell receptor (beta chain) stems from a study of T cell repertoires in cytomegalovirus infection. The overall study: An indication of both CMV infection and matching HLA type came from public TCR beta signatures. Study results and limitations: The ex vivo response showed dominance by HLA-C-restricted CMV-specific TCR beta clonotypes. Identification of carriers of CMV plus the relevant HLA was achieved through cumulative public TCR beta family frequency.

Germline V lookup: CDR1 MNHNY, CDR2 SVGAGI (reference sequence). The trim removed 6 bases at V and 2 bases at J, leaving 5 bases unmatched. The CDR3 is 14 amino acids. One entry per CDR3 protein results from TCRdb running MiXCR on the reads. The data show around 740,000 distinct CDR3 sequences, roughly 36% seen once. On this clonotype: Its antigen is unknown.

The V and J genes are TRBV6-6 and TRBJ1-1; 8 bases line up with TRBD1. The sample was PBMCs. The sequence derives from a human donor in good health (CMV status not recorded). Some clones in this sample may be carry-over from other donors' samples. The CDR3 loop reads CASRRQGPNTEAFF. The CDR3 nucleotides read TGTGCCAGCAGGCGACAGGGGCCAAACACTGAAGCTTTCTTT.